This T cell receptor beta chain was retrieved from a study of control samples from healthy donors and cancer patients. Some clones are missing from TCRdb's copy, which holds only in-frame ones; the method was immunoSEQ multiplex PCR. Found here are 150,000 to 200,000 clones, roughly 95% of them singletons; the top ten hold roughly 3.9%. This CDR3 region has 12 residues. The germline V and J ends were trimmed by 4 bases and 3 bases, with 8 bases remaining between them. Germline CDR1 and CDR2: SGHRS and YFSETQ. This TCR was sampled from an older woman in good health. The specimen sequenced was blood. The rearrangement uses TRBV5-1 and TRBJ2-7; D is unclear. CDR3 coding DNA: TGCGCCAGCAGCGTCGACATCTACGAGCAGTACTTC. Residues: CASSVDIYEQYF.